These T cell receptor beta chains were read from a single sample in a study of blood T cell repertoires in COVID-19. TCRdb keeps only in-frame clones here, not all; method: immunoSEQ multiplex PCR. Here the sample spans under 75,000 clones, around nine tenths being singletons. Sequencing was done on a sample of peripheral blood. The receptors stem from a woman under 30 with acute or convalescent COVID-19. The CDR3 runs from the conserved cysteine through the conserved F or W. A D gene is named only where the DNA matches it firmly. Size tells how often a clone was seen (once, few, many) or the class of an expanded clone, and some rows leave it out.

v_gene	d_gene	abundance	j_gene	CDR3nt	CDR3aa
TRBV12-3/TRBV12-4	TRBD1	-	TRBJ2-1	TGTGCCAGCAGGCCGGGACAGGCCAATGAGCAGTTCTTC	CASRPGQANEQFF
TRBV21-1	-	-	TRBJ1-2	TGTGCCAGCGCCGACAATCACCGGCGGGACAGTTTAATTCTAAGCGGCTACACCTTC	CASADNHRRDSLILSGYTF
TRBV4-1	-	-	TRBJ2-3	TGCGCCAGCAGCCCCCGGGAAAACACAGATACGCAGTATTTT	CASSPRENTDTQYF
TRBV21-1	-	-	TRBJ2-1	TGTGCCAGCAGCAAGGGGACTAGCCCCCTGTACAATGAGCAGTTCTTC	CASSKGTSPLYNEQFF
TRBV2	-	many	TRBJ2-2	TGTGCCAGCAGCCCCGGACAGAACACCGGGGAGCTGTTTTTT	CASSPGQNTGELFF
TRBV28	-	-	TRBJ2-7	TGTGCCAGCAGCGACGCGGGGGACAATCGCAACGAGCAGTACTTC	CASSDAGDNRNEQYF
TRBV28	-	-	TRBJ1-1	TGTGCCAGCAGTTTTCGGGCTGAAGCTTTCTTT	CASSFRAEAFF
TRBV28	-	-	TRBJ1-1	TGTGCCAGCAGTTTGGTCAGGCTGAACACTGAAGCTTTCTTT	CASSLVRLNTEAFF
TRBV2	-	-	TRBJ1-1	TGTGCCAGCGGAGTAGGGGTGAAGGCTTTCTTT	CASGVGVKAFF
TRBV5-4	-	-	TRBJ2-2	TGTGCCAGCAGCCCGCAAACGGGGTACACCGGGGAGCTGTTTTTT	CASSPQTGYTGELFF
TRBV7-9	TRBD2	-	TRBJ2-5	TGTGCCAGCAGCCGGACTAGCGGAACTCAAGAGACCCAGTACTTC	CASSRTSGTQETQYF
TRBV11-1	TRBD1	-	TRBJ2-1	TGTGCCAGCAGCAAGGACAGGTACAATGAGCAGTTCTTC	CASSKDRYNEQFF
TRBV7-8	TRBD1	-	TRBJ1-2	TGTGCCAGCAGCTATGGGACAGTTAACTCCCCCAACGGCTACACCTTC	CASSYGTVNSPNGYTF
TRBV7-2	-	-	TRBJ1-1	TGTGCCAGCAGCTCACAGACAGCCCGGCGGGGTGGGCTAAACACTGAAGCTTTCTTT	CASSSQTARRGGLNTEAFF
TRBV14	-	-	TRBJ1-4	TGTGCCAGCAGCCAAGTTGCAGGATCTAATGAAAAACTGTTTTTT	CASSQVAGSNEKLFF
TRBV30	-	-	TRBJ1-1	TGTGCCTGGACCAAAGACAGGAACACTGAAGCTTTCTTT	CAWTKDRNTEAFF
TRBV5-1	-	few	TRBJ2-5	TGCGCCAGCAGCCACCCGACGGCGGGGCGGGACCAAGAGACCCAGTACTTC	CASSHPTAGRDQETQYF
TRBV3-1/TRBV3-2	TRBD1	-	TRBJ2-1	TGTGCCAGCAGGAACATAGGACAGGACAATGAGCAGTTCTTC	CASRNIGQDNEQFF
TRBV28	-	-	TRBJ1-1	TGTGCCAGCAGTTTACCCCGGGCCAGGGAAGTGAACACTGAAGCTTTCTTT	CASSLPRAREVNTEAFF
TRBV11-2	TRBD1	-	TRBJ1-1	TGTGCCAGCAGGAAAATCCAGGGGGCTGATGAAGCTTTCTTT	CASRKIQGADEAFF
TRBV11-2	-	-	TRBJ2-5	TGTGCCAGCAGCTTTAGTCCCGAAGAGACCCAGTACTTC	CASSFSPEETQYF
TRBV5-1	TRBD2	-	TRBJ2-1	TGCGCCAGCAGCTTGGACAACACGGCGGGGGATGAGCAGTTCTTC	CASSLDNTAGDEQFF
TRBV6-2/TRBV6-3	TRBD1	-	TRBJ2-1	TGTGCCAGCAGCCCCTTAGGAGGATCGGGACAGGGCTCCCTAATAGTCTACAATGAGCAGTTCTTC	CASSPLGGSGQGSLIVYNEQFF
TRBV7-9	TRBD1	-	TRBJ2-2	TGTGCCAGCAGACCGGGACAGGGTAGTCACGGGGAGCTGTTTTTT	CASRPGQGSHGELFF
TRBV5-5	TRBD1	once	TRBJ1-6	TGTGCCAGCAGCTTTGGTCGGACAGGGGATAATTCACCCCTCCACTTT	CASSFGRTGDNSPLHF
TRBV6-1	TRBD2	-	TRBJ2-7	TGTGCCAGCAGTGAAAGACTAGCGGGAGCCTACGAGCAGTACTTC	CASSERLAGAYEQYF
TRBV6-6	-	-	TRBJ2-7	TGTGCCAGCAGTTACTCGACACCGGCTTACGAGCAGTACTTC	CASSYSTPAYEQYF
TRBV7-2	-	-	TRBJ1-2	TGTGCCAGCAGCTTTCAGGGAGGCCCCTATGGCTACACCTTC	CASSFQGGPYGYTF